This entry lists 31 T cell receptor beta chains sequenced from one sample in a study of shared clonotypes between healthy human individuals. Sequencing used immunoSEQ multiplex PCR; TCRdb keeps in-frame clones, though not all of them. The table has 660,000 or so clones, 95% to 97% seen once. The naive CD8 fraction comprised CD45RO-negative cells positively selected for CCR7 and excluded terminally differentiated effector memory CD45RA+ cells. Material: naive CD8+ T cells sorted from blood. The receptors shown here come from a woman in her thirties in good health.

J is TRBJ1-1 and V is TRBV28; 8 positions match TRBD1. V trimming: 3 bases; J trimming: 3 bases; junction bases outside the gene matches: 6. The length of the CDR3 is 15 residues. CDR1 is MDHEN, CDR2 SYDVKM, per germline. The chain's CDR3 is CASSFQGARDTEAFF. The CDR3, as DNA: TGTGCCAGCAGTTTCCAGGGGGCGAGGGACACTGAAGCTTTCTTT.

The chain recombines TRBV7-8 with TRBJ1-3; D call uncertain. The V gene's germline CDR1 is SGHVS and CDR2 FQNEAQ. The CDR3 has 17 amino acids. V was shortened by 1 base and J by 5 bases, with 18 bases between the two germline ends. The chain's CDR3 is CASSLVIGVAPRNTIYF. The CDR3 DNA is TGTGCCAGCAGCTTAGTTATTGGAGTGGCCCCTCGAAACACCATATATTTT.

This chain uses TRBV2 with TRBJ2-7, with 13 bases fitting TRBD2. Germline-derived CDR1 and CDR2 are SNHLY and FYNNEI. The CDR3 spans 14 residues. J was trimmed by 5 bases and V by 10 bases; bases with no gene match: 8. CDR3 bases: TGTGCCATCGAGGGGACTAGCGGGATCAACGAGCAGTACTTC. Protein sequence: CAIEGTSGINEQYF. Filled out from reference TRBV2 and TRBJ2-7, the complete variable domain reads EPEVTQTPSHQVTQMGQEVILRCVPISNHLYFYWYRQILGQKVEFLVSFYNNEISEKSEIFDDQFSVERPDGSNFTLKIRSTKLEDSAMYFCAIEGTSGINEQYFGPGTRLTVT.

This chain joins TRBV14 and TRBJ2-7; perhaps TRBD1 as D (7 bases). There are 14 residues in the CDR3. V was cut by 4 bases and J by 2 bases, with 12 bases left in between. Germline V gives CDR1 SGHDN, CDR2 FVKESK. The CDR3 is CASSLQGGPYEQYF. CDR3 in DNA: TGTGCCAGCAGCCTCCAGGGGGGCCCCTACGAGCAGTACTTC.

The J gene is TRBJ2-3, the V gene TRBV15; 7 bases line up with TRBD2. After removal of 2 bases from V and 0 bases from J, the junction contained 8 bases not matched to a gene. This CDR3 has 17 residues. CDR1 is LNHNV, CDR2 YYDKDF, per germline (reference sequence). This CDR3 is CATSRPAAGPSTDTQYF. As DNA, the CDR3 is TGTGCCACCAGCAGACCAGCAGCGGGGCCTAGCACAGATACGCAGTATTTT.

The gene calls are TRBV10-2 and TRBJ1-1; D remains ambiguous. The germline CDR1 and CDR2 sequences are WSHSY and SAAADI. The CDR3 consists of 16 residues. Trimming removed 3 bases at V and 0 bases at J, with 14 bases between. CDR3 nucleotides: TGCGCCAGCAGTGAAGGGTCTGGCTGGGTGAACACTGAAGCTTTCTTT. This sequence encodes CASSEGSGWVNTEAFF.

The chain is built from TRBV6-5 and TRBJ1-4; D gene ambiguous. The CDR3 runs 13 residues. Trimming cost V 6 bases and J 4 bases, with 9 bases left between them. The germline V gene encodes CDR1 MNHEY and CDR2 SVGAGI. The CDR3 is CASRLGFNEKLFF. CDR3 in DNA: TGTGCCAGCAGACTTGGGTTTAATGAAAAACTGTTTTTT.

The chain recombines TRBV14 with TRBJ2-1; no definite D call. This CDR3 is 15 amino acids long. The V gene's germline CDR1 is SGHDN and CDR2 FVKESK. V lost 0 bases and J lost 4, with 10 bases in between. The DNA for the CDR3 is TGTGCCAGCAGCCAAGATGGCCAGCATTACAATGAGCAGTTCTTC. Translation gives CASSQDGQHYNEQFF. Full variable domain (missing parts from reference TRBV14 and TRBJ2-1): EAGVTQFPSHSVIEKGQTVTLRCDPISGHDNLYWYRRVMGKEIKFLLHFVKESKQDESGMPNNRFLAERTGGTYSTLKVQPAELEDSGVYFCASSQDGQHYNEQFFGPGTRLTVL.

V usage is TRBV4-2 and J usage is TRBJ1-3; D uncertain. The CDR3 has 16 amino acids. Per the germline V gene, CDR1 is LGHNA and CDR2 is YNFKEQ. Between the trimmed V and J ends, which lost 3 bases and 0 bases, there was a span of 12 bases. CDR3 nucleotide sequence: TGTGCCAGCAGCCAGGAAGACGGGAACTCTGGAAACACCATATATTTT. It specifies CASSQEDGNSGNTIYF.

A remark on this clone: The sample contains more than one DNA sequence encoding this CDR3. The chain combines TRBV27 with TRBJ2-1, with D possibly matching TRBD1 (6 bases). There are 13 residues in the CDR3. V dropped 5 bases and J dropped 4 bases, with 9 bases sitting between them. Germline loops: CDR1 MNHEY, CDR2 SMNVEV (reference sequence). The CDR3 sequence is CASSLGTYNEQFF. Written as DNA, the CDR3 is TGTGCCAGCAGTCTAGGGACATACAATGAGCAGTTCTTC.

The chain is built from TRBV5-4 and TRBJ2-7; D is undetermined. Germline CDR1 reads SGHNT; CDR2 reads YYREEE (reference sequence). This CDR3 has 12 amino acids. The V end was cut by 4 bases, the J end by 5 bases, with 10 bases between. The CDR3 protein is CASSPPSNEQYF. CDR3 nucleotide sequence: TGTGCCAGCAGCCCACCCTCGAACGAGCAGTACTTC.

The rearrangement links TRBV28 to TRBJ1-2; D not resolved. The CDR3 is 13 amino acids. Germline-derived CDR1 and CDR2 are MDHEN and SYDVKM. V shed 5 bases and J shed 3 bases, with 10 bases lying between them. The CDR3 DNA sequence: TGTGCCAGCAGTCTTGACACGTACTATGGCTACACCTTC. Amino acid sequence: CASSLDTYYGYTF.

CDR3 in DNA: TGTGCCAGCAGAAGGGTCCCAAGCTCCTACGAGCAGTACTTC. It translates to CASRRVPSSYEQYF. The J gene is TRBJ2-7, the V gene TRBV28, with D hard to call. There are 14 residues in the CDR3. Trimming stripped 6 bases from V and 0 bases from J, with 12 bases between. Germline loops: CDR1 MDHEN, CDR2 SYDVKM.

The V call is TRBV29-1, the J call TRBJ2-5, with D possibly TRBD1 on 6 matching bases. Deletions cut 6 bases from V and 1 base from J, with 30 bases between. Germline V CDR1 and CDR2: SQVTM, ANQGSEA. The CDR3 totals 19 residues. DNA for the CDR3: TGCAGCGTGGGGGCGGAACGAAAACCCGAGGGGCCCCCCCAAGAGACCCAGTACTTC. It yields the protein CSVGAERKPEGPPQETQYF.

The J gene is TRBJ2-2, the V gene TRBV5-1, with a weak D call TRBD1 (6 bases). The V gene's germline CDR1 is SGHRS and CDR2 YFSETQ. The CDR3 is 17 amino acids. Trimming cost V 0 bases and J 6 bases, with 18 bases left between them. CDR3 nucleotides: TGCGCCAGCAGCTTGGGAACCGGGACACTCGGGGCCGGGGAGCTGTTTTTT. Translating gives CASSLGTGTLGAGELFF. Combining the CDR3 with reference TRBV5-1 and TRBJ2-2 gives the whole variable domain KAGVTQTPRYLIKTRGQQVTLSCSPISGHRSVSWYQQTPGQGLQFLFEYFSETQRNKGNFPGRFSGRQFSNSRSEMNVSTLELGDSALYLCASSLGTGTLGAGELFFGEGSRLTVL.

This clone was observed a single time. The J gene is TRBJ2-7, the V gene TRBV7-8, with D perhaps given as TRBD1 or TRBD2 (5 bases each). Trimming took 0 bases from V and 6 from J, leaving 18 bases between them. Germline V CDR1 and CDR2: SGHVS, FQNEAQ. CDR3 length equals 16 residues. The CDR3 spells CASSLAWDREWFEQYF. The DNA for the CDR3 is TGTGCCAGCAGCTTAGCTTGGGACCGGGAATGGTTCGAGCAGTACTTC.

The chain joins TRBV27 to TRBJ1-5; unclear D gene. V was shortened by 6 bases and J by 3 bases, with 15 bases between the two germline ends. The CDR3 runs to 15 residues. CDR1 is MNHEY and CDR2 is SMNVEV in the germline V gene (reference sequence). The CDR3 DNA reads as TGTGCCAGCAGCACCGGGCAGGACGTCAATCAGCCCCAGCATTTT. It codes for CASSTGQDVNQPQHF.

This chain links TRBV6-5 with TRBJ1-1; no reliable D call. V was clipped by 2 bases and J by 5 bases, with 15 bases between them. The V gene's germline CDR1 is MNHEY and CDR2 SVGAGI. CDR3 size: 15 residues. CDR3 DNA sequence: TGTGCCAGCAGTTACCAGGATGGACGGACGACTGAAGCTTTCTTT. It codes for CASSYQDGRTTEAFF.

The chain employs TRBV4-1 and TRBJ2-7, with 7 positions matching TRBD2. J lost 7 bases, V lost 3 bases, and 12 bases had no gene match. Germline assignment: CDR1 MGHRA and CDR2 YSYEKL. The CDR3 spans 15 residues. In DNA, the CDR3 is TGCGCCAGCAGCCATAGGGCGGGAGATCAACGGGAGCAGTACTTC. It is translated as CASSHRAGDQREQYF.

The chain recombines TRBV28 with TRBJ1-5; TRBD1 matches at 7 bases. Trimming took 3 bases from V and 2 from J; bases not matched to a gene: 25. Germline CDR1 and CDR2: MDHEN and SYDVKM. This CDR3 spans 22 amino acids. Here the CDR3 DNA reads TGTGCCAGCAGTTTGTATGCGAGCGACCCAGGGGGTCTGGGTTTGGGCAATCAGCCCCAGCATTTT. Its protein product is CASSLYASDPGGLGLGNQPQHF.

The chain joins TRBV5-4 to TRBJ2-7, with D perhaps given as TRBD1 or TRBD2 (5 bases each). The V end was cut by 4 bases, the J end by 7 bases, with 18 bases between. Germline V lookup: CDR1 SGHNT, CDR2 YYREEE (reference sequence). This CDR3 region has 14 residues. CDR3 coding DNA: TGTGCCAGCAGCGTTCCCGGGACCCCTCGAGAGCAGTACTTC. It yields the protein CASSVPGTPREQYF.

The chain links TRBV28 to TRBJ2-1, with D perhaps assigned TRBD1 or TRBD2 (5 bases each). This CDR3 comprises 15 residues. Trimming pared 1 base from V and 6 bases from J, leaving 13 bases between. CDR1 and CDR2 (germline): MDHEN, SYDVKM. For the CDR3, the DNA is TGTGCCAGCAGTTTATTAGAGACGGGACCCAATGAGCAGTTCTTC. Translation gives CASSLLETGPNEQFF. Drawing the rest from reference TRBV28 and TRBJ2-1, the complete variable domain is DVKVTQSSRYLVKRTGEKVFLECVQDMDHENMFWYRQDPGLGLRLIYFSYDVKMKEKGDIPEGYSVSREKKERFSLILESASTNQTSMYLCASSLLETGPNEQFFGPGTRLTVL.

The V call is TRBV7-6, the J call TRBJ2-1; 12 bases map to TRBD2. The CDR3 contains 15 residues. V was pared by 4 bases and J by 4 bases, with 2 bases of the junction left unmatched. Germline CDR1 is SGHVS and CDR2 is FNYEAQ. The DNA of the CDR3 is TGTGCCAGCAGCTCCGGGACTAGCGGGTACAATGAGCAGTTCTTC. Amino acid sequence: CASSSGTSGYNEQFF.

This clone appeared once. DNA of the CDR3: TGTGCCAGCTCACCACCCCACGAGGGGGATACGCAGTATTTT. Amino acid sequence: CASSPPHEGDTQYF. This chain uses TRBV18 with TRBJ2-3; D tentatively reads TRBD1 or TRBD2 (5 bases each). Germline V lookup: CDR1 KGHSH, CDR2 LQKENI. Trimming cost V 0 bases and J 6 bases, with 10 bases left between them. The length of the CDR3 is 14 residues.

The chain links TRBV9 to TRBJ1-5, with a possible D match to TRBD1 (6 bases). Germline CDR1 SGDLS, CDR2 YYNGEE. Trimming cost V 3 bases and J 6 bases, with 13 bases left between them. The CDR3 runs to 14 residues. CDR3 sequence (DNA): TGTGCCAGCAGCGCCGAACAGGGATTTCAGCCCCAGCATTTT. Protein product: CASSAEQGFQPQHF.

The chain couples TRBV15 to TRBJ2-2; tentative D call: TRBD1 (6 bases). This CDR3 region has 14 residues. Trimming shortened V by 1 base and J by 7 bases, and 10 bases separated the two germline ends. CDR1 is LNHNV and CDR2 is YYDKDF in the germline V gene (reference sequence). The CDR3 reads CATSRVRGSGELFF. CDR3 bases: TGTGCCACCAGCAGAGTTAGGGGGAGCGGGGAGCTGTTTTTT.

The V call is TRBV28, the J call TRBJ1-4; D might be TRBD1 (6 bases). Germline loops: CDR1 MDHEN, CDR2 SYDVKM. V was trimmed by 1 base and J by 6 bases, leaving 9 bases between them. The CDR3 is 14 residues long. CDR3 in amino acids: CASSLYRQDEKLFF. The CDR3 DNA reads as TGTGCCAGCAGTTTATACAGACAGGATGAAAAACTGTTTTTT.

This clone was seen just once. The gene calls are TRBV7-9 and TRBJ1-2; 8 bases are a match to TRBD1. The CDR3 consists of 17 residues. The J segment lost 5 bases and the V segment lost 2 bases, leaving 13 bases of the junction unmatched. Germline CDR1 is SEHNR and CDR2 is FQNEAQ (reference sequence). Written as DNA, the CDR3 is TGTGCCAGCAGCTTAAAACGACAGGGGCGCGGGGGTTATGGCTACACCTTC. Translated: CASSLKRQGRGGYGYTF.

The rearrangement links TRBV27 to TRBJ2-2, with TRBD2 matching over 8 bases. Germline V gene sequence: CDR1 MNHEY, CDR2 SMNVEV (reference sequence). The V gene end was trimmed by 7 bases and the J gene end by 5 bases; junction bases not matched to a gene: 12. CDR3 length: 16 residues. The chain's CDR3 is CASTPAGTSNTGELFF. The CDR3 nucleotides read TGTGCCAGCACCCCTGCCGGGACTAGTAATACCGGGGAGCTGTTTTTT.

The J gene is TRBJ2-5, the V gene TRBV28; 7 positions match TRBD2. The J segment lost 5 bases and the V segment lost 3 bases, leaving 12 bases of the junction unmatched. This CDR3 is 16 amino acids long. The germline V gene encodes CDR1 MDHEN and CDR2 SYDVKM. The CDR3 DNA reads TGTGCCAGCAGTTTCTGGACTAGTTTTTCCGGGGAGACCCAGTACTTC. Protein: CASSFWTSFSGETQYF.

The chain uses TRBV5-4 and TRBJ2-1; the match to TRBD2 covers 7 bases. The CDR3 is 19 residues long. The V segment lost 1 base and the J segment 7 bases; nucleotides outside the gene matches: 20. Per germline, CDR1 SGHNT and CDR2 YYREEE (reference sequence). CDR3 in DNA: TGTGCCAGCAGCTTGTTAGAAGCGGGGATGGCCCGTGGGTATAATGAGCAGTTCTTC. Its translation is CASSLLEAGMARGYNEQFF.